This T cell receptor (beta chain) was found in a study of T cell repertoires in cytomegalovirus infection. Overall study: Signatures in public TCR beta sequences pointed to both CMV infection and matching HLA type. Study observations and caveats: Dominating the ex vivo response were TCR beta clonotypes that were CMV-specific and HLA-C-restricted. Cumulative frequency of public TCR beta families picked out carriers of CMV plus the relevant HLA.

With respect to this clonotype: Its antigen is undetermined.

Germline V gives CDR1 SQVTM, CDR2 ANQGSEA. V lost 6 bases and J lost 1, with 12 bases in between. This CDR3 region has 13 residues. TCRdb re-analysed the reads in MiXCR, keeping a single row per CDR3 protein. The sample lists around 450,000 distinct CDR3 sequences, about 33% occurring once. Sequencing was done on a sample of PBMCs. This receptor was obtained from a human donor in good health (CMV status not recorded). Some clones in this sample may be carry-over from other donors' samples. The genes are TRBV29-1 and TRBJ1-1; tentative D call: TRBD1 (6 bases). CDR3 sequence: CSVQGQKNTEAFF. In DNA form, the CDR3 reads TGCAGCGTCCAGGGACAAAAGAACACTGAAGCTTTCTTT.